This T cell receptor beta chain was recorded in a study of blood T cells in healthy people across ages. Study-wide findings and caveats: Per million T cells, TCR beta diversity dropped roughly linearly as age increased.

Primed by a sample-barcoded 5' primer and a J-beta primer mix, a second PCR proceeded for roughly 6 to 12 cycles. TCRdb ran MiXCR on the 5' RACE reads and lists one entry per CDR3 protein. The sample records about 640,000 distinct CDR3 sequences, 40% to 50% being singletons. Points on this clonotype: The antigen is unknown.

The CDR3 runs 13 residues. Looked up from germline, CDR1 is MNHEY and CDR2 is SVGEGT. The ends lost 7 bases at V and 7 bases at J; junction bases unmatched: 5. The gene calls are TRBV6-2 or TRBV6-3 and TRBJ1-2; 11 bases agree with TRBD1. Sample: blood. The TCR originated in a man of 80 years or more in good health. CDR3 in amino acids: CASTRTGGSGYTF. CDR3 coding DNA: TGTGCCAGCACCCGGACAGGGGGCAGTGGCTACACCTTC.